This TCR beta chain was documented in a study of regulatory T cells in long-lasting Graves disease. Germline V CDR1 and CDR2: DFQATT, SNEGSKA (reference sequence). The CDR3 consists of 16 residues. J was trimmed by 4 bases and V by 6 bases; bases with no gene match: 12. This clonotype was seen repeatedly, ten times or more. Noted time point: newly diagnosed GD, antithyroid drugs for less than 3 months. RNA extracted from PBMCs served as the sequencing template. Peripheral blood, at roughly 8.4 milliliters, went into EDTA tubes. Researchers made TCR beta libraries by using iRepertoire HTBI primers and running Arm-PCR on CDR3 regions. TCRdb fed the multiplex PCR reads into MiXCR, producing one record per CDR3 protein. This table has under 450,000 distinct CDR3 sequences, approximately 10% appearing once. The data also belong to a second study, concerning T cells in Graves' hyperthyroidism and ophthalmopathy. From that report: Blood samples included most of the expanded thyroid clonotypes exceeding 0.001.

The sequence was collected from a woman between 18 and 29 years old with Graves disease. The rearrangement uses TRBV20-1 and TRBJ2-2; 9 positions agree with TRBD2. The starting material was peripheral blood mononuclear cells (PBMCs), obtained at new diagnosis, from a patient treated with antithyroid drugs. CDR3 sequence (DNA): TGCAGTGCGCGGTGGCTAGCGGGGTTTGGCACCGGGGAGCTGTTTTTT. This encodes CSARWLAGFGTGELFF.